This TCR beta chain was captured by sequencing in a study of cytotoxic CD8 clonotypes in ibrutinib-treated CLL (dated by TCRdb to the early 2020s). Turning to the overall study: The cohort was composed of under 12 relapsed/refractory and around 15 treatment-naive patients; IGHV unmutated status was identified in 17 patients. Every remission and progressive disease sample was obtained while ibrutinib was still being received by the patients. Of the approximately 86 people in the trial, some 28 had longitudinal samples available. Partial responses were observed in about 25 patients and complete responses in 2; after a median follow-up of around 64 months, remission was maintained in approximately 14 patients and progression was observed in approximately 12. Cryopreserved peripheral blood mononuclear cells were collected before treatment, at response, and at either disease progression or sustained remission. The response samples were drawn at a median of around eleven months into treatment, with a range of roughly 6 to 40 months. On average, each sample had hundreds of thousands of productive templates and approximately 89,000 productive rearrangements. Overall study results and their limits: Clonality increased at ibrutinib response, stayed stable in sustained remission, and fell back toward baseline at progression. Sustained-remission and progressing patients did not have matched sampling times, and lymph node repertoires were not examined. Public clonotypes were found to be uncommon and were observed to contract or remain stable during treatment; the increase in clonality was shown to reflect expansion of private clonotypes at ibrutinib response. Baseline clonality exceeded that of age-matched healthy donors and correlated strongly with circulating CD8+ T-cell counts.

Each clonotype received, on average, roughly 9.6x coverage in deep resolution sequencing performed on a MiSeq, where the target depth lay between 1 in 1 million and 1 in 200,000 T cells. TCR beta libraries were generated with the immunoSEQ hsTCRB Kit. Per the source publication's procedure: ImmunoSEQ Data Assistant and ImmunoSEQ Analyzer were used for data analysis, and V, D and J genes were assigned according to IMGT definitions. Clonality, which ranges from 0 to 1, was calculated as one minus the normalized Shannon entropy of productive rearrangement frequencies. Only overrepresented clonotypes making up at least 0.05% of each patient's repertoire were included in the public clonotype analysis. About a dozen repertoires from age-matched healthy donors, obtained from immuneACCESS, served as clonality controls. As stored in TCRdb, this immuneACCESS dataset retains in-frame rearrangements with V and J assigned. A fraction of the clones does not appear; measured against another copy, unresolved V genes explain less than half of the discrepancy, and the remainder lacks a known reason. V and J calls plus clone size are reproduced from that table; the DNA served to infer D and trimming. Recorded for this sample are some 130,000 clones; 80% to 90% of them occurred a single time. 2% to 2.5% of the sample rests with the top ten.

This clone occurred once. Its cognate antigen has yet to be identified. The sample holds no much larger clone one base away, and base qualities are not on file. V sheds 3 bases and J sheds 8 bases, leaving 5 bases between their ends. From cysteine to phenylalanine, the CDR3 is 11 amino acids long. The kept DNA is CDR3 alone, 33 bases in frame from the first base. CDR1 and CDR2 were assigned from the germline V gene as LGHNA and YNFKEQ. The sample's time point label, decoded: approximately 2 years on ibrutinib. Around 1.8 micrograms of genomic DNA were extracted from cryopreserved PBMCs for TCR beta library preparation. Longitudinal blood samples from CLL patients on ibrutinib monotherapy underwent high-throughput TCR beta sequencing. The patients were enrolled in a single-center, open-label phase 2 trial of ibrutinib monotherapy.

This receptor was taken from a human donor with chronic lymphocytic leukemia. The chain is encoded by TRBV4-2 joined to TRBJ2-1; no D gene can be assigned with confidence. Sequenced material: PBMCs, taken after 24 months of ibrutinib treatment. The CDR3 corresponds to CASSHEYEQFF. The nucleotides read TGTGCCAGCAGCCATGAGTATGAGCAGTTCTTC.